Listed below are T cell receptor beta chains from one sample, sequenced in a study of blood T cell repertoires in COVID-19. The protocol was immunoSEQ multiplex PCR, while the TCRdb copy is restricted to in-frame clones and leaves out a portion. Altogether about 48,000 clones are present, about nine tenths being singletons, with the ten largest covering approximately 4.9%. Sequencing was done on a sample of peripheral blood. These receptors came from a man in his sixties or seventies with acute or convalescent COVID-19. CDR3s include the opening cysteine and the closing phenylalanine or tryptophan. D genes are given only for firm matches. Clone size is not always given. Where it is, it says once, few, many or a class for expanded clones.

J,size,V,D,DNA,CDR3
TRBJ2-5,.,TRBV4-2,TRBD2,TGTGCCAGCAGCCTAGAGACTAGCGGGGGGGCGGAGACCCAGTACTTC,CASSLETSGGAETQYF
TRBJ1-1,once,TRBV30,.,TGTGCCTGGACGTACAGGGTAAGGGACACTGAAGCTTTCTTT,CAWTYRVRDTEAFF
TRBJ1-1,.,TRBV7-2,.,TGTGCCAGCAGCTTAAGGACAGTAAACACTGAAGCTTTCTTT,CASSLRTVNTEAFF
TRBJ1-1,.,TRBV6-6,TRBD1,TGTGCCAGCAGGGGACAGGGGACCACTGAAGCTTTCTTT,CASRGQGTTEAFF
TRBJ2-1,.,TRBV5-1,.,TGCGCCAGCAGGGGGGGCTCCTACAATGAGCAGTTCTTC,CASRGGSYNEQFF
TRBJ2-3,.,TRBV7-9,TRBD2,TGTGCCAGCAGCTTAGCGGGACTAGCGGGGGCGGGGACGCAGTATTTT,CASSLAGLAGAGTQYF
TRBJ1-5,.,TRBV2,.,TGTGCCAGCACTCGAGAACAGGGAAGGGTTCAGCCCCAGCATTTT,CASTREQGRVQPQHF
TRBJ1-4,.,TRBV19,.,TGTGCCAGTAGTATTTGGGCAGCAACTAATGAAAAACTGTTTTTT,CASSIWAATNEKLFF
TRBJ2-3,.,TRBV15,TRBD2,TGTGCCACCAGCTTAGGACTAGCGGGGGAGCTCACAGATACGCAGTATTTT,CATSLGLAGELTDTQYF
TRBJ2-2,.,TRBV7-7,.,TGTGCTAGCAGCCCGGGGGACCTGAACACCGGGGAGCTGTTTTTT,CASSPGDLNTGELFF
TRBJ2-1,.,TRBV5-5,.,TGTGCCAGCAGCTTGGGGGCCGGGAGCTCCTACAATGAGCAGTTCTTC,CASSLGAGSSYNEQFF
TRBJ1-1,.,TRBV19,.,TGTGCCAGTAGTATCCCTCCCGCGGGGCGGAACACTGAAGCTTTCTTT,CASSIPPAGRNTEAFF
TRBJ1-5,.,TRBV4-2,.,TGTGCCAGCAGCCAAAAAGACAGTAGCAATCAGCCCCAGCATTTT,CASSQKDSSNQPQHF
TRBJ1-1,.,TRBV19,.,TGTGCCAGTAGTAGGGGGGAGGGGACTGAAGCTTTCTTT,CASSRGEGTEAFF
TRBJ2-5,.,TRBV4-1,TRBD1,TGCGCCAGCAGCTTAGGGACAGGGGGGGGTAGGGAGACCCAGTACTTC,CASSLGTGGGRETQYF
TRBJ2-2,.,TRBV7-2,TRBD1,TGTGCCAGCAGAAGGCCGGGACAGGGGGCGAACGGGGAGCTGTTTTTT,CASRRPGQGANGELFF
TRBJ1-4,few,TRBV4-2,.,TGTGCCAGCAGCCAAGCTGGGGGCGATGAAAAACTGTTTTTT,CASSQAGGDEKLFF
TRBJ1-6,.,TRBV6-6,TRBD1,TGTGCCAGCAGTCCGGGACAGGGTTTTTCACCCCTCCACTTT,CASSPGQGFSPLHF
TRBJ1-1,.,TRBV7-2,.,TGTGCCAGCAGCTCGAGGCGTGGGAACACTGAAGCTTTCTTT,CASSSRRGNTEAFF
TRBJ1-2,.,TRBV9,.,TGTGCCAGCAGCCCCGGCGGGGATAACTATGGCTACACCTTC,CASSPGGDNYGYTF
TRBJ2-2,.,TRBV3-1/TRBV3-2,TRBD1,TGTGCCAGCAGCCAAGATTCCAGCCAGGGGGTTAGCGGGGAGCTGTTTTTT,CASSQDSSQGVSGELFF
TRBJ2-1,.,TRBV11-2,.,TGTGCCAGCAGCTTAACGTATTACGGGGTATGGGATGAGCAGTTCTTC,CASSLTYYGVWDEQFF
TRBJ2-2,once,TRBV11-3,TRBD1,TGTGCCAGCAGCCACCCCCGGGACAGGGGAGGGCGGAACACCGGGGAGCTGTTTTTT,CASSHPRDRGGRNTGELFF
TRBJ2-2,once,TRBV19,TRBD1,TGTGCCAGTAGTACCGGACAGGGGAACACCGGGGAGCTGTTTTTT,CASSTGQGNTGELFF
TRBJ1-6,medium-sized,TRBV12-3/TRBV12-4,.,TGTGCCAGCAGTTTAGAATGGGGCTCACCCCTCCACTTT,CASSLEWGSPLHF
TRBJ2-1,.,TRBV2,.,TGTGCCAGCATTATGGACAGCTCCTACAATGAGCAGTTCTTC,CASIMDSSYNEQFF
TRBJ1-2,.,TRBV3-1/TRBV3-2,TRBD1,TGTGCCAGCAGCCAAGGGTCAGGGGGCTATGGCTACACCTTC,CASSQGSGGYGYTF